These 23 T cell receptor beta chains were sequenced from one sample in a study of T cells in Graves' hyperthyroidism and ophthalmopathy. TCR beta CDR3 regions were amplified from RNA transcripts. HTBI primers were the set used in a first-round RT-PCR of the TCR CDR3. From the multiplex PCR reads, TCRdb called clonotypes with MiXCR, one entry per CDR3 protein. The sample has 550,000 to 850,000 distinct CDR3 sequences; 15% to 20% are singletons. The sample comprised blood. These receptors came from a woman aged 45-65 years with Graves' hyperthyroidism that later progressed to Graves' ophthalmopathy.

The chain is built from TRBV7-2 and TRBJ2-7, with 9 bases fitting TRBD2. Germline CDR1 and CDR2: SGHTA and FQGNSA. V gave up 1 base and J gave up 4 bases; unmatched junction bases: 11. The CDR3 contains 17 residues. DNA of the CDR3: TGTGCCAGCAGCTTAGTAGTCTCACGAGCGGGGGGATACGAGCAGTACTTC. Translating it yields CASSLVVSRAGGYEQYF. Combining the CDR3 with reference TRBV7-2 and TRBJ2-7 gives the whole variable domain GAGVSQSPSNKVTEKGKDVELRCDPISGHTALYWYRQSLGQGLEFLIYFQGNSAPDKSGLPSDRFSAERTGGSVSTLTIQRTQQEDSAVYLCASSLVVSRAGGYEQYFGPGTRLTVT.

A few counts support this clonotype. The CDR3 coding sequence is TGTGCCAGCGCTGGAGCGGGGGCCTATGTAGAGACCCAGTACTTC. Amino acid sequence: CASAGAGAYVETQYF. This chain links TRBV6-1 with TRBJ2-5; 8 positions match TRBD2. CDR1 and CDR2 from the germline V gene are MNHNS and SASEGT. The CDR3 length is 15 residues. The V gene end was trimmed by 8 bases and the J gene end by 4 bases; junction bases not matched to a gene: 12.

This chain links TRBV7-9 with TRBJ2-1; possibly TRBD1 or TRBD2 for D (7 bases each). The V end lost 5 bases, the J end lost 7 bases, and 21 bases lay between the germline ends. This CDR3 comprises 16 residues. Germline values: CDR1 SEHNR, CDR2 FQNEAQ (reference sequence). In DNA, the CDR3 is TGTGCCAGCAGCCCTTGGGACAGCGGGGTCGAGAATGAGCAGTTCTTC. Residues: CASSPWDSGVENEQFF.

With respect to this clonotype: Given a much more abundant clone one base away, this may be a read error. Since the CDR3 does not end with the conserved phenylalanine or tryptophan, this likely comes from a read error. V usage is TRBV7-2 and J usage is TRBJ1-1, with no clear D. Germline V gives CDR1 SGHTA, CDR2 FQGNSA. The CDR3 loop spans 14 amino acids. V was cut by 1 base and J by 4 bases, with 10 bases left in between. This CDR3 reads CASSLEPRGTEAFS. The CDR3 region has the DNA TGTGCCAGCAGCTTAGAGCCGAGAGGCACTGAAGCTTTCTCT.

This clonotype appeared many times. The rearrangement joins TRBV12-3 or TRBV12-4 to TRBJ2-2; no firm D call. The CDR3 loop spans 15 amino acids. The ends were cut back, 3 bases at V and 0 bases at J, with 8 bases in the middle. CDR3 protein: CASSLGPTNTGELFF. CDR3 DNA: TGTGCCAGCAGTTTGGGCCCTACGAACACCGGGGAGCTGTTTTTT.

This clonotype has a handful of counts. V gene TRBV19 combines with J gene TRBJ2-7, with a weak D call TRBD2 (6 bases). CDR1 and CDR2 from the germline V gene are LNHDA and SQIVND (reference sequence). The V end lost 0 bases, the J end lost 1 base, and 16 bases lay between the germline ends. The CDR3 sequence is 17 residues long. The CDR3 DNA follows: TGTGCCAGTAGTATAGAGTCCGGAGGGGTTCGTTCCTACGAGCAGTACTTC. Amino acids: CASSIESGGVRSYEQYF.

Many counts were recorded for this clonotype. This rearrangement joins TRBV20-1 to TRBJ1-5; D remains unclear. This CDR3 has 12 amino acids. The germline CDR1 and CDR2 sequences are DFQATT and SNEGSKA (reference sequence). Trimming removed 3 bases from V and 6 bases from J, with 9 bases in between. The CDR3 region has the DNA TGCAGTGCTAGTGTGGACCCTCAGCCCCAGCATTTT. Its translation is CSASVDPQPQHF.

This clonotype showed up many times. The chain uses TRBV29-1 and TRBJ2-1; possibly TRBD2 for D (6 bases). Germline-derived CDR1 and CDR2 are SQVTM and ANQGSEA. This CDR3 is 14 amino acids long. Trimming pared 3 bases from V and 4 bases from J, leaving 13 bases between. CDR3 nucleotide sequence: TGCAGCGTTGAGGGACGGGGGATTTACAATGAGCAGTTCTTC. Its protein product is CSVEGRGIYNEQFF.

This chain joins TRBV6-6 and TRBJ2-6; TRBD1 agrees at 9 bases. The J segment lost 4 bases and the V segment lost 2 bases, leaving 12 bases of the junction unmatched. CDR1 is MNHNY and CDR2 is SVGAGI in the germline V gene (reference sequence). The CDR3 has 19 residues. The CDR3 here is CASSYGTGSGFSGANVLTF. The CDR3 region has the DNA TGTGCCAGCAGTTACGGGACAGGGAGCGGATTCTCGGGGGCCAACGTCCTGACTTTC.

CDR3 sequence (DNA): TGTGCCAGTAGTGAAGTGGGACGGGGAAACTATAATTCACCCCTCCACTTT. Its protein is CASSEVGRGNYNSPLHF. The chain is built from TRBV19 and TRBJ1-6, with D possibly TRBD1 on 5 matching bases. Deletions cut 5 bases from V and 3 bases from J, with 17 bases between. This CDR3 has 17 residues. Per the germline V gene, CDR1 is LNHDA and CDR2 is SQIVND (reference sequence).

This clonotype appeared many times. The chain carries TRBV7-9 and TRBJ2-7, with no clear D. Trimming took off 2 bases at V and 0 bases at J, with 8 bases between the two ends. CDR3 length: 14 amino acids. Germline CDR1 SEHNR, CDR2 FQNEAQ (reference sequence). CDR3 sequence reads: CASSLPQSSYEQYF. The CDR3 bases are TGTGCCAGCAGCTTACCCCAGAGCTCCTACGAGCAGTACTTC.

V gene TRBV19 combines with J gene TRBJ1-1; the D gene is possibly TRBD1 (5 bases). There are 14 residues in the CDR3. Trimming took 5 bases from V and 4 from J, leaving 14 bases between them. Germline values: CDR1 LNHDA, CDR2 SQIVND (reference sequence). The CDR3 loop reads CASSDSQGVTEAFF. In nucleotides, the CDR3 is TGTGCCAGTAGTGACTCTCAGGGAGTCACTGAAGCTTTCTTT.

This clonotype was counted at least ten times. CDR3 nucleotides: TGCAGTGCTAGAGGACAGGGGACCACTGAAGCTTTCTTT. This codes for CSARGQGTTEAFF. The chain employs TRBV20-1 and TRBJ1-1; 8 bases match TRBD1. The germline V gene encodes CDR1 DFQATT and CDR2 SNEGSKA (reference sequence). CDR3 length: 13 residues. V gave up 1 base and J gave up 4 bases; unmatched junction bases: 2.

This clonotype has at least ten counts. The chain has TRBV11-3 and TRBJ2-1, with 8 bases aligning to TRBD2. V lost 4 bases and J lost 5; bases outside the gene matches: 7. CDR1 and CDR2 from the germline V gene are SGHNT and YENEEA. The CDR3 consists of 15 residues. CDR3 nucleotide sequence: TGTGCCAGCAGCTCTAGTTGGCGGGGGGACAATGAGCAGTTCTTC. Translating it yields CASSSSWRGDNEQFF. Supplemented by reference TRBV11-3 and TRBJ2-1, the full variable domain reads EAGVVQSPRYKIIEKKQPVAFWCNPISGHNTLYWYLQNLGQGPELLIRYENEEAVDDSQLPKDRFSAERLKGVDSTLKIQPAELGDSAVYLCASSSSWRGDNEQFFGPGTRLTVL.

This clonotype was counted at least ten times. The chain combines TRBV12-3 or TRBV12-4 with TRBJ2-5, with 10 bases that match TRBD2. The CDR3 covers 15 residues. J gave up 5 bases and V 5 bases, and 8 bases lay outside the gene matches. This CDR3 reads CASSESGGAVETQYF. For the CDR3, the DNA is TGTGCCAGCAGTGAGAGCGGGGGGGCGGTCGAGACCCAGTACTTC.

This clonotype was observed a few times. The chain links TRBV20-1 to TRBJ2-2, with 10 nucleotides matching TRBD1. This CDR3 spans 14 amino acids. With V trimmed by 6 bases and J by 7 bases, 8 bases remained unmatched. In germline, CDR1 is DFQATT, CDR2 SNEGSKA (reference sequence). In nucleotides, the CDR3 is TGCAGTGCCAGGTTGACAGGGGGCAGCGGGGAGCTGTTTTTT. This encodes CSARLTGGSGELFF.

This clonotype was detected ten times or more. The genes are TRBV2 and TRBJ1-1; D is undetermined. The CDR3 contains 13 residues. V dropped 7 bases and J dropped 3 bases, with 12 bases sitting between them. CDR1 and CDR2 (germline): SNHLY, FYNNEI. The CDR3 protein is CASNGNSDTEAFF. The CDR3 DNA follows: TGTGCCAGCAACGGGAATTCAGACACTGAAGCTTTCTTT.

This clonotype was seen only a few times. V usage is TRBV20-1 and J usage is TRBJ2-2; either TRBD1 or TRBD2 may fit D (5 bases each). The germline V gene has CDR1 DFQATT and CDR2 SNEGSKA (reference sequence). V lost 3 bases and J lost 5, with 13 bases in between. This CDR3 is built from 14 residues. The CDR3 DNA sequence: TGCAGTGCTAGCGGGGCAGGACCTACCGGGGAGCTGTTTTTT. Protein product: CSASGAGPTGELFF.

This clonotype was seen many times. V is TRBV18 and J is TRBJ2-3; D remains unclear. The CDR3 length is 11 residues. Trimming pared 0 bases from V and 13 bases from J, leaving 8 bases between. The V gene's germline CDR1 is KGHSH and CDR2 LQKENI. CDR3 nucleotide sequence: TGTGCCAGCTCACCACCCGAAGTGGAGTATTTT. Translating gives CASSPPEVEYF. The full variable domain, with the rest looked up from reference TRBV18 and TRBJ2-3, is NAGVMQNPRHLVRRRGQEARLRCSPMKGHSHVYWYRQLPEEGLKFMVYLQKENIIDESGMPKERFSAEFPKEGPSILRIQQVVRGDSAAYFCASSPPEVEYFGPGTRLTVL.

The CDR3 is CASSYLRTGGNSPLHF. The CDR3 nucleotides read TGTGCCAGCAGTTACCTGCGGACAGGGGGAAATTCACCCCTCCACTTT. The chain joins TRBV6-5 to TRBJ1-6, with 10 bases fitting TRBD1. This CDR3 is 16 amino acids long. Unmatched junction bases numbered 5, after V lost 2 bases and J lost 7 bases. In germline, CDR1 is MNHEY, CDR2 SVGAGI.

As DNA, the CDR3 is TGCAGCGTTGACCCCCAGGGGTGGGGCACTGAAGCTTTCTTT. Translating it yields CSVDPQGWGTEAFF. The chain combines TRBV29-1 with TRBJ1-1; D might be TRBD1 (6 bases). This CDR3 comprises 14 residues. Deletions cut 3 bases from V and 4 bases from J, with 15 bases between. Per the germline V gene, CDR1 is SQVTM and CDR2 is ANQGSEA.

The genes are TRBV29-1 and TRBJ2-3, with 9 bases that match TRBD2. V dropped 3 bases and J dropped 4; count of bases not matched to a gene: 5. The germline gives CDR1 SQVTM, CDR2 ANQGSEA. The CDR3 has 14 residues. The CDR3 here is CSVDMGLAADTQYF. CDR3 coding DNA: TGCAGCGTTGATATGGGACTAGCCGCAGATACGCAGTATTTT.

This clonotype was found many times. The chain carries TRBV7-2 and TRBJ1-5, with a weak D call TRBD1 (5 bases). Germline-derived CDR1 and CDR2 are SGHTA and FQGNSA. The CDR3 is made up of 14 amino acids. V lost 2 bases, J lost 3 bases, and 8 bases lay in between. The CDR3 spells CASSLLTVNQPQHF. CDR3 DNA sequence: TGTGCCAGCAGCTTATTGACAGTCAATCAGCCCCAGCATTTT.